This passage covers 23 T cell receptor beta chains from one sample sequenced in a study of cytomegalovirus exposure and HLA in healthy donors. The primer mix had 60 Vbeta and 13 Jbeta primers. Method: immunoSEQ multiplex PCR; TCRdb's copy keeps in-frame clones and lacks some. The repertoire holds some 96,000 clones, with about 80% as singletons. The sequencing sample was made of PBMCs. These TCRs come from a middle-aged man in good health and CMV-seronegative.

The rearrangement uses TRBV7-2 and TRBJ2-7, with 9 bases aligning to TRBD2. V lost 3 bases and J lost 3; bases outside the gene matches: 3. Germline CDR1 and CDR2: SGHTA and FQGNSA. The CDR3 runs to 14 residues. CDR3 residues: CASSFSGSGYEQYF. The CDR3, as DNA: TGTGCCAGCAGCTTTAGCGGGAGCGGCTACGAGCAGTACTTC.

V gene TRBV2 combines with J gene TRBJ1-2, with D hard to call. This CDR3 is 12 amino acids long. From germline, CDR1 is SNHLY and CDR2 FYNNEI. Trimming shortened V by 6 bases and J by 4 bases, and 9 bases separated the two germline ends. CDR3 loop: CASRQAGYGYTF. The CDR3 DNA reads TGTGCCAGCAGGCAGGCCGGCTATGGCTACACCTTC.

The J gene is TRBJ2-7, the V gene TRBV29-1; maybe TRBD1 (6 bases). Trimming shortened V by 7 bases and J by 4 bases, and 20 bases separated the two germline ends. Germline CDR1 is SQVTM and CDR2 is ANQGSEA. The CDR3 contains 14 residues. CDR3 region: CSAIGTGWEYEQYF. CDR3 in DNA: TGCAGCGCTATCGGTACAGGGTGGGAATACGAGCAGTACTTC.

The DNA of the CDR3 is TGTGCCAGCAGCTTAGGCCCTAGCTACGAGCAGTACTTC. As protein: CASSLGPSYEQYF. V is TRBV7-3 and J is TRBJ2-7; D is undetermined. The germline V gene has CDR1 SGHTA and CDR2 FQGTGA. The V gene lost 2 bases and the J gene lost 3 bases, with 8 bases spanning the gap. The CDR3 extends over 13 amino acids.

This clone came up a few times. The chain links TRBV4-1 to TRBJ2-5; D gene uncertain. The DNA end favors TRBJ2-7, so the J call may be wrong. CDR1 and CDR2 from the germline V gene are MGHRA and YSYEKL. The length of the CDR3 is 14 residues. The CDR3 reads CASSQEGSVGEQYF. As DNA, the CDR3 is TGCGCCAGCAGCCAAGAGGGCAGTGTGGGCGAGCAGTACTTC.

This CDR3 is CASSFDDRGTYEQYF. The CDR3 nucleotides are TGTGCCAGCAGCTTTGACGACAGGGGAACCTACGAGCAGTACTTC. The chain is built from TRBV7-9 and TRBJ2-7; 8 bases fit TRBD1. Germline values: CDR1 SEHNR, CDR2 FQNEAQ (reference sequence). V was pared by 3 bases and J by 2 bases, with 6 bases of the junction left unmatched. This CDR3 is 15 amino acids long.

CDR3 amino acids: CASSQSEDNQPQHF. DNA for the CDR3: TGCGCCAGCAGCCAATCAGAGGACAATCAGCCCCAGCATTTT. The chain joins TRBV4-1 to TRBJ1-5; D call uncertain. Germline-derived CDR1 and CDR2 are MGHRA and YSYEKL. This CDR3 has 14 residues. Deletions cut 2 bases from V and 3 bases from J, with 8 bases between.

V is TRBV7-2 and J is TRBJ2-5; D is possibly TRBD2 (5 bases). This CDR3 spans 14 amino acids. Germline V gene sequence: CDR1 SGHTA, CDR2 FQGNSA. V was pared by 6 bases and J by 5 bases, with 16 bases between. The CDR3 region has the DNA TGTGCCAGCAGTTTCCACGGAGGCCAGGAGACCCAGTACTTC. As protein: CASSFHGGQETQYF.

V gene TRBV6-6 combines with J gene TRBJ2-5; perhaps TRBD2 as D (5 bases). Gene TRBJ2-7 matches the end of the DNA better, so the J call may be wrong. CDR3 length: 15 residues. Germline V gene data show CDR1 as MNHNY and CDR2 as SVGAGI (reference sequence). CDR3: CASSYGRLEGAEQYF. The CDR3 coding sequence is TGTGCCAGCAGTTACGGCCGACTCGAGGGAGCCGAGCAGTACTTC.

J is TRBJ2-5 and V is TRBV2; D may be TRBD2 (5 bases). V lost 5 bases to trimming and J lost 4 bases, with 20 bases between them. Per the germline V gene, CDR1 is SNHLY and CDR2 is FYNNEI. The CDR3 runs to 16 residues. This CDR3 reads CASSRNIGVYGETQYF. CDR3 nucleotides: TGTGCCAGCAGTCGGAACATCGGGGTATATGGAGAGACCCAGTACTTC.

The V and J genes are TRBV19 and TRBJ1-4; weak D call: TRBD1 (5 bases). The CDR3 loop spans 16 amino acids. Germline CDR1 LNHDA, CDR2 SQIVND (reference sequence). V was clipped by 2 bases and J by 4 bases, with 14 bases between them. Written as DNA, the CDR3 is TGTGCCAGTAGTATAACCCTGGACACCGGTAATGAAAAACTGTTTTTT. Amino acid sequence: CASSITLDTGNEKLFF.

The gene calls are TRBV5-1 and TRBJ2-7, with 9 bases lining up with TRBD2. J lost 4 bases, V lost 3 bases, and 8 bases had no gene match. Per germline, CDR1 SGHRS and CDR2 YFSETQ. The CDR3 is made up of 15 amino acids. CDR3 sequence: CASSYCSGSGYEQYF. The CDR3 DNA follows: TGCGCCAGCAGCTACTGTAGCGGGAGTGGGTACGAGCAGTACTTC. Full variable domain (outside the CDR3, taken from reference TRBV5-1 and TRBJ2-7): KAGVTQTPRYLIKTRGQQVTLSCSPISGHRSVSWYQQTPGQGLQFLFEYFSETQRNKGNFPGRFSGRQFSNSRSEMNVSTLELGDSALYLCASSYCSGSGYEQYFGPGTRLTVT.

This clone is a singleton in its sample. The chain couples TRBV19 to TRBJ1-5; D call uncertain. From germline, CDR1 is LNHDA and CDR2 SQIVND (reference sequence). V lost 7 bases to trimming and J lost 2 bases, with 12 bases between them. This CDR3 is 14 amino acids long. The CDR3 sequence is CASTPTSGNQPQHF. CDR3 bases: TGTGCCAGTACTCCTACCTCGGGCAATCAGCCCCAGCATTTT.

The chain uses TRBV9 and TRBJ2-1, with TRBD1 as a possible D gene (6 bases). The CDR3 is made up of 14 amino acids. The germline CDR1 and CDR2 sequences are SGDLS and YYNGEE. Trimming cost V 4 bases and J 5 bases, with 13 bases left between them. The CDR3 DNA follows: TGTGCCAGCAGCCATGTGCCAGGGGACAATGAGCAGTTCTTC. Its translation is CASSHVPGDNEQFF.

The chain has TRBV6-5 and TRBJ1-3; D is perhaps TRBD1 (6 bases). The V end was cut by 6 bases, the J end by 3 bases, with 12 bases between. This CDR3 region has 14 residues. Germline CDR1 reads MNHEY; CDR2 reads SVGAGI. The CDR3 sequence is CASRTGTLGNTIYF. The CDR3 DNA reads as TGTGCCAGCAGAACCGGGACACTTGGAAACACCATATATTTT.

This clone appeared a few times. The chain joins TRBV5-1 to TRBJ1-1; tentative D call: TRBD1 (5 bases). The V gene lost 5 bases and the J gene lost 10 bases, with 12 bases spanning the gap. Germline CDR1 is SGHRS and CDR2 is YFSETQ. The CDR3 consists of 11 residues. The CDR3 region has the DNA TGCGCCAGCAGAAGGGGTTTGTCAGCTTTCTTT. Its protein is CASRRGLSAFF.

V gene TRBV19 combines with J gene TRBJ2-1; tentatively, D is TRBD2 (6 bases). V shed 8 bases and J shed 0 bases, with 11 bases lying between them. The germline gives CDR1 LNHDA, CDR2 SQIVND (reference sequence). The CDR3 sequence is 14 residues long. The CDR3 bases are TGTGCCAGTGGTAGCGGAAACTCCTACAATGAGCAGTTCTTC. Its translation is CASGSGNSYNEQFF. The variable domain in full, completed from reference TRBV19 and TRBJ2-1, reads DGGITQSPKYLFRKEGQNVTLSCEQNLNHDAMYWYRQDPGQGLRLIYYSQIVNDFQKGDIAEGYSVSREKKESFPLTVTSAQKNPTAFYLCASGSGNSYNEQFFGPGTRLTVL.

The chain couples TRBV10-3 to TRBJ1-1; D perhaps matches TRBD1 (5 bases). With 6 bases removed from V and 3 bases from J, the gap between germline ends came to 11 bases. The CDR3 is 13 amino acids. The germline CDR1 and CDR2 sequences are ENHRY and SYGVKD. CDR3 sequence (DNA): TGTGCCATCAGAGGGGTCGGCCACACTGAAGCTTTCTTT. Translated, it gives CAIRGVGHTEAFF.

This sequence joins TRBV19 and TRBJ1-6, with TRBD1 identical over 9 bases. Trimming removed 6 bases from V and 9 bases from J; junction bases left unmatched: 24. CDR1 and CDR2 (germline): LNHDA, SQIVND (reference sequence). CDR3 length: 20 amino acids. This CDR3 reads CASSITGGAFGLEIGSPLHF. The CDR3 DNA reads TGTGCCAGTAGCATCACAGGGGGCGCATTCGGGTTGGAGATCGGTTCACCCCTCCACTTT. The full variable domain, completed using reference TRBV19 and TRBJ1-6, is DGGITQSPKYLFRKEGQNVTLSCEQNLNHDAMYWYRQDPGQGLRLIYYSQIVNDFQKGDIAEGYSVSREKKESFPLTVTSAQKNPTAFYLCASSITGGAFGLEIGSPLHFGNGTRLTVT.

The genes are TRBV5-6 and TRBJ2-7, with a tentative D call TRBD1 (6 bases). The V and J ends lost 5 bases and 1 base respectively, with 13 bases between them. CDR1 is SGHDT and CDR2 is YYEEEE in the germline V gene. This CDR3 is 14 amino acids long. The CDR3 DNA follows: TGTGCCAGCAGTCCTGGGGGCTCTTCCTACGAGCAGTACTTC. Its protein is CASSPGGSSYEQYF.

This clone was found a few times. The chain carries TRBV7-8 and TRBJ2-1, with 9 bases fitting TRBD2. V trimming: 1 base; J trimming: 5 bases; junction bases outside the gene matches: 12. The CDR3 contains 18 residues. The germline CDR1 and CDR2 sequences are SGHVS and FQNEAQ. DNA for the CDR3: TGTGCCAGCAGCTTAGTAGTGGGTGTAGCGGGGGCCCACAATGAGCAGTTCTTC. Translated: CASSLVVGVAGAHNEQFF.

J is TRBJ2-7 and V is TRBV7-9; possible D gene TRBD1, 6 bases. The CDR3 length is 13 residues. Between the trimmed V and J ends, which lost 1 base and 6 bases, there was a span of 10 bases. In germline, CDR1 is SEHNR, CDR2 FQNEAQ (reference sequence). The CDR3 DNA reads as TGTGCCAGCAGCTTAGGGGGGCTCGGCGAGCAGTACTTC. Amino acid sequence: CASSLGGLGEQYF.

This chain links TRBV5-1 with TRBJ2-2; possible D gene TRBD1, 6 bases. V lost 7 bases and J lost 1, with 14 bases in between. This CDR3 has 15 residues. Looked up from germline, CDR1 is SGHRS and CDR2 is YFSETQ. CDR3 loop: CASATGQRNTGELFF. The CDR3 nucleotides read TGCGCCAGCGCTACGGGACAAAGGAACACCGGGGAGCTGTTTTTT.